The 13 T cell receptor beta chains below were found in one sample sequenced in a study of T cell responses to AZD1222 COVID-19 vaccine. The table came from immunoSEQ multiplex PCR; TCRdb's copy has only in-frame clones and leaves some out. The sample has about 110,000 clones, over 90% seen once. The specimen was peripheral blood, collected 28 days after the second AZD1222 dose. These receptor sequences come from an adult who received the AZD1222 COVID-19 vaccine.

The CDR3 reads CASSPRGGEGVAFF. The CDR3, as DNA: TGTGCCAGCAGCCCGAGAGGAGGGGAAGGGGTAGCTTTCTTT. The V and J genes are TRBV9 and TRBJ1-1; D might be TRBD1 (5 bases). V was clipped by 4 bases and J by 10 bases, with 20 bases between them. Per germline, CDR1 SGDLS and CDR2 YYNGEE. This CDR3 has 14 amino acids.

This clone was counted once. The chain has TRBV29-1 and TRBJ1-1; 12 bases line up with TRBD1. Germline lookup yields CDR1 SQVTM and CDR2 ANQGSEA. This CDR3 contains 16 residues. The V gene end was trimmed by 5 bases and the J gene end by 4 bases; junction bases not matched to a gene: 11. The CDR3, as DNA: TGCAGCGTTTCCGGGACAGGGGGCTATGGAGGCACTGAAGCTTTCTTT. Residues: CSVSGTGGYGGTEAFF.

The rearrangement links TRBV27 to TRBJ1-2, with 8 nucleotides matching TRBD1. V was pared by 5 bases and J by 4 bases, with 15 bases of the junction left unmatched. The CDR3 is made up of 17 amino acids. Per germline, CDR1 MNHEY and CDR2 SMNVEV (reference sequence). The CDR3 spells CASSVTRTGKRVYGYTF. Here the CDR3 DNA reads TGTGCCAGCAGTGTAACTCGGACAGGGAAACGGGTCTATGGCTACACCTTC.

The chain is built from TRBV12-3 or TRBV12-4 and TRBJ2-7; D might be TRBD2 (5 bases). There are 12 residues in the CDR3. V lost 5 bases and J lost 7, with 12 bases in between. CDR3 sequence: CASSPDFFEQYF. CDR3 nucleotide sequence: TGTGCCAGCAGTCCGGACTTCTTTGAGCAGTACTTC.

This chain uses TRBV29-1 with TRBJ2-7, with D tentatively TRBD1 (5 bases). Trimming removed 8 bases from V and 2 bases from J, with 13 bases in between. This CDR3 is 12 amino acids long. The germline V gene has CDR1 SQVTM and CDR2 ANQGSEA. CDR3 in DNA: TGCAGCTCCCAGGACAAGACCTACGAGCAGTACTTC. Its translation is CSSQDKTYEQYF.

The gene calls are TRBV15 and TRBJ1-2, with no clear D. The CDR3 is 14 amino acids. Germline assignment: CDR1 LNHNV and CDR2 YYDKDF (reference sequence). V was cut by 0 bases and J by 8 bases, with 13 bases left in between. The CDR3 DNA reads TGTGCCACCAGCAGAGATAAGGGCCCGGGCGGCTACACCTTC. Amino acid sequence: CATSRDKGPGGYTF.

This CDR3 is CASSQAGRGNQPQHF. The CDR3 DNA reads TGTGCCAGCAGCCAAGCAGGGCGGGGCAATCAGCCCCAGCATTTT. The gene calls are TRBV3-1 (or the pseudogene TRBV3-2) and TRBJ1-5; D might be TRBD1 (5 bases). V shed 1 base and J shed 2 bases, with 9 bases lying between them. Per the germline V gene, CDR1 is LGHDT and CDR2 is YNNKEL (reference sequence). The CDR3 runs 15 residues.

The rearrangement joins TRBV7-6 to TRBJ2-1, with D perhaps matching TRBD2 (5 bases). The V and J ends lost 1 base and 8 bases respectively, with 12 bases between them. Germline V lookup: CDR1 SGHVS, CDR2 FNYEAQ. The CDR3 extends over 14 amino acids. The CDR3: CASSLVWDSDEQFF. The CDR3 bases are TGTGCCAGCAGCTTAGTTTGGGATAGCGATGAGCAGTTCTTC.

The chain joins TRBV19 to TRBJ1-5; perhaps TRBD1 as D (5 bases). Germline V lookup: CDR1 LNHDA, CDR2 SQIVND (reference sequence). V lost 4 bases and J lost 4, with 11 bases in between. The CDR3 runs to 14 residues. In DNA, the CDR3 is TGTGCCAGTAGTACGGACACAAGTAATCAGCCCCAGCATTTT. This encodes CASSTDTSNQPQHF. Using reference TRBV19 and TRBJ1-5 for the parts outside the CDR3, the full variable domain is DGGITQSPKYLFRKEGQNVTLSCEQNLNHDAMYWYRQDPGQGLRLIYYSQIVNDFQKGDIAEGYSVSREKKESFPLTVTSAQKNPTAFYLCASSTDTSNQPQHFGDGTRLSIL.

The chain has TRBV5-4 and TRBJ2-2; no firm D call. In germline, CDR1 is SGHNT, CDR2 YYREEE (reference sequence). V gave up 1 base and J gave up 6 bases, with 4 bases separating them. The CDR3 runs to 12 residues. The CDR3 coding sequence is TGTGCCAGCAGCTTGTCCCCCGGGGAGCTGTTTTTT. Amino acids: CASSLSPGELFF. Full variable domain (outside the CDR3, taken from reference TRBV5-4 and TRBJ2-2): ETGVTQSPTHLIKTRGQQVTLRCSSQSGHNTVSWYQQALGQGPQFIFQYYREEENGRGNFPPRFSGLQFPNYSSELNVNALELDDSALYLCASSLSPGELFFGEGSRLTVL.

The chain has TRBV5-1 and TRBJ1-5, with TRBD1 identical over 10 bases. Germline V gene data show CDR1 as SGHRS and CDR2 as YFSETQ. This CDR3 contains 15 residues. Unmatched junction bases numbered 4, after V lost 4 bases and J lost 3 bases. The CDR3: CASSRTGGLNQPQHF. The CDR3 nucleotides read TGCGCCAGCAGCCGGACAGGGGGACTCAATCAGCCCCAGCATTTT.

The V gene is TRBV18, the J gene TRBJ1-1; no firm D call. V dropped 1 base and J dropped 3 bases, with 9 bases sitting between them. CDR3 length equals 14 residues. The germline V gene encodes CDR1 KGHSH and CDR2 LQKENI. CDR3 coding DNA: TGTGCCAGCTCACCACGGCCCAGACACACTGAAGCTTTCTTT. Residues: CASSPRPRHTEAFF. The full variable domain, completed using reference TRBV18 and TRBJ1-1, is NAGVMQNPRHLVRRRGQEARLRCSPMKGHSHVYWYRQLPEEGLKFMVYLQKENIIDESGMPKERFSAEFPKEGPSILRIQQVVRGDSAAYFCASSPRPRHTEAFFGQGTRLTVV.

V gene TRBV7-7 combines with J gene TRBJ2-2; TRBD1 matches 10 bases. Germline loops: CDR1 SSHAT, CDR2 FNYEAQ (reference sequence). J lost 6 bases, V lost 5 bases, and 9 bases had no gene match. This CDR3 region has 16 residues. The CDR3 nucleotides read TGTGCCAGCAGCCTAACCCCGGACAGGGGGGCCGGGGAGCTGTTTTTT. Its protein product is CASSLTPDRGAGELFF. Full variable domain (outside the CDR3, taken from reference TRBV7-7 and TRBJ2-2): GAGVSQSPRYKVTKRGQDVTLRCDPISSHATLYWYQQALGQGPEFLTYFNYEAQPDKSGLPSDRFSAERPEGSISTLTIQRTEQRDSAMYRCASSLTPDRGAGELFFGEGSRLTVL.